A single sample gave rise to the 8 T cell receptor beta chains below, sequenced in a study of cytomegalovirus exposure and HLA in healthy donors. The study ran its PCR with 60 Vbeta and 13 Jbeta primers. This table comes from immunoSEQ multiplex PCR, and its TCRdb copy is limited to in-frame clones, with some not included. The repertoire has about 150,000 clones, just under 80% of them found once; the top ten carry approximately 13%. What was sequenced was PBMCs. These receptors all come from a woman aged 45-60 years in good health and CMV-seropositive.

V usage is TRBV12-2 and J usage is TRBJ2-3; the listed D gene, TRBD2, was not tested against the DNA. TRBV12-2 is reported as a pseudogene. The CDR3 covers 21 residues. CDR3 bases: TGTGCAAGTCGCCCTAGACCGAGGGTGCTCTCTAGCGGGGGGTCGACAGATACGCAGTATTTT. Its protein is CASRPRPRVLSSGGSTDTQYF.

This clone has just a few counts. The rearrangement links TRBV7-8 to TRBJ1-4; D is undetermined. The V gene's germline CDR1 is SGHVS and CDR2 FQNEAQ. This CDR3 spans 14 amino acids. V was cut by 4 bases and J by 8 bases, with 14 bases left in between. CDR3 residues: CASSSLTPGEKLFF. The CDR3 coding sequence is TGTGCCAGCAGCTCCCTGACCCCGGGGGAAAAACTGTTTTTT.

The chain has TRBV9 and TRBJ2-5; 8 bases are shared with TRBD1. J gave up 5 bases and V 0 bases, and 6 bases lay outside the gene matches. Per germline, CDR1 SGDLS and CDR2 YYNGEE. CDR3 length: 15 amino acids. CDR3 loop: CASSVGQGARETQYF. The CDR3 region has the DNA TGTGCCAGCAGCGTAGGGCAGGGGGCCCGGGAGACCCAGTACTTC.

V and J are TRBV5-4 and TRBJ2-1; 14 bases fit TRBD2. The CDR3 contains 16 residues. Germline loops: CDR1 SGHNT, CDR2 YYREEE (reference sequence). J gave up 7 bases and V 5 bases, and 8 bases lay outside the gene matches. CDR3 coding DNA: TGTGCCAGCAGTTCGGGACTAGCGGGGGTGGTAAATGAGCAGTTCTTC. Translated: CASSSGLAGVVNEQFF.

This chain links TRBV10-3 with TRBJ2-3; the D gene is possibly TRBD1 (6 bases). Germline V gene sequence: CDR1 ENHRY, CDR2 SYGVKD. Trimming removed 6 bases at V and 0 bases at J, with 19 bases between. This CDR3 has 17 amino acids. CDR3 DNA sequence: TGTGCCATCAGAAAAGACAGGACGATCACTAGCACAGATACGCAGTATTTT. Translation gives CAIRKDRTITSTDTQYF.

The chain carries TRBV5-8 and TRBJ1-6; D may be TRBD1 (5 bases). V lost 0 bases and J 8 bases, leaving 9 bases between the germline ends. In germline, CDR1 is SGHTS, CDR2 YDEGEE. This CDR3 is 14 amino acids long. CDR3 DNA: TGTGCCAGCAGCTTGGCCGGGGGGGATTCACCCCTCCACTTT. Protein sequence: CASSLAGGDSPLHF. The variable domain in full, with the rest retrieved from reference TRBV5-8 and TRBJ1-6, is EAGVTQSPTHLIKTRGQQATLRCSPISGHTSVYWYQQALGLGLQFLLWYDEGEERNRGNFPPRFSGRQFPNYSSELNVNALELEDSALYLCASSLAGGDSPLHFGNGTRLTVT.

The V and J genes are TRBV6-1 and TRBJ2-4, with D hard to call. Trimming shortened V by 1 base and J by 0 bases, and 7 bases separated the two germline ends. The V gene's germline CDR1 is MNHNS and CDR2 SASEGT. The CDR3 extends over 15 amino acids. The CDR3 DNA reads TGTGCCAGCAGTGAAGATGAGCTAGCCAAAAACATTCAGTACTTC. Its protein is CASSEDELAKNIQYF.

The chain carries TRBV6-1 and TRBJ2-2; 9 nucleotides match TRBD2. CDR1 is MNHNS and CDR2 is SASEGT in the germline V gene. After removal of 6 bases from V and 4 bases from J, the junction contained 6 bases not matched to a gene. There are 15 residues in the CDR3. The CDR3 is CASRIAGAGTGELFF. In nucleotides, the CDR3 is TGTGCCAGCAGAATAGCGGGGGCGGGCACCGGGGAGCTGTTTTTT.